Described below is a single TCR beta chain sequence and its context. The same CDR3 can be traced to other DNA sequences in this sample. The method was immunoSEQ multiplex PCR; TCRdb's version includes in-frame clones alone and lacks a portion of them. The top ten hold approximately 0.5% of the sample, which has about 1 million clones, around 78% seen once. This sample is drawn from a study of shared clonotypes between healthy human individuals. CDR1 and CDR2 from the germline V gene are LNHDA and SQIVND (reference sequence). This CDR3 comprises 13 residues. V shed 2 bases and J 5 bases; nucleotides not matched to a gene: 1.

Material: memory CD4+ T cells from PBMCs. Subset of the sample: CD45RA-negative fraction. The chain couples TRBV19 to TRBJ1-1, with 8 bases fitting TRBD1. The receptor's source is a young man in good health. Some clones in this sample may be carry-over from other donors' samples. CDR3 bases: TGTGCCAGTAGTATACAGGGGGCGACTGAAGCTTTCTTT. It codes for CASSIQGATEAFF.